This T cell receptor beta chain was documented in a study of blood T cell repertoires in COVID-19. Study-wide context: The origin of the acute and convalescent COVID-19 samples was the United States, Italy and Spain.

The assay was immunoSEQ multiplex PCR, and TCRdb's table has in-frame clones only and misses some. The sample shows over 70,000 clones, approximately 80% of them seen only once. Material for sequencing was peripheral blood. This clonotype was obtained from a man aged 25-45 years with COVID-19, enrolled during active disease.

This chain's CDR3 is CASSPGDGPRGYTF. The CDR3 DNA sequence: TGCGCCAGCAGCCCGGGGGACGGACCTAGAGGCTACACCTTC. The V and J genes are TRBV4-3 and TRBJ1-2; a possible D gene is TRBD1 (5 bases). Trimming pared 4 bases from V and 8 bases from J, leaving 17 bases between. This CDR3 region has 14 residues. Germline CDR1 and CDR2: LGHNA and YSLEER.